This TCR beta chain emerged from a study of cytomegalovirus exposure and HLA in healthy donors. The PCR ran on 60 Vbeta and 13 Jbeta primers. The protocol was immunoSEQ multiplex PCR, while the TCRdb copy is restricted to in-frame clones and leaves out a portion. The data show roughly 200,000 clones, more than 60% seen once. This CDR3 region has 16 residues. The V gene lost 5 bases and the J gene lost 3 bases, with 18 bases spanning the gap. Germline CDR1 SEHNR, CDR2 FQNEAQ (reference sequence). This sequence originates from a woman younger than 45 in good health and CMV-seropositive. What was sequenced was PBMCs. The gene calls are TRBV7-9 and TRBJ2-3, with D perhaps TRBD1 (6 bases). CDR3 amino acids: CASSPPVAGATDTQYF. CDR3 nucleotides: TGTGCCAGCAGCCCACCCGTAGCAGGGGCTACAGATACGCAGTATTTT.